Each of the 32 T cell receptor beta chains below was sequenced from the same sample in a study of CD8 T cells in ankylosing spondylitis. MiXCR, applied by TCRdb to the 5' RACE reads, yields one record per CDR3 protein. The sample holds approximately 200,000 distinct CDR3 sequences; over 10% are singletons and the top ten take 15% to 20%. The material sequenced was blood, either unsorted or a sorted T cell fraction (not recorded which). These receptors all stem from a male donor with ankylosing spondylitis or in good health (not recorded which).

CDR3 DNA: TGTGCCAGCAGGGGACAAAGGATGCACTCTGGGGCCAACGTCCTGACTTTC. Protein product: CASRGQRMHSGANVLTF. V usage is TRBV11-2 and J usage is TRBJ2-6; D possibly corresponds to TRBD1 (6 bases). CDR3 size: 17 residues. V was cut by 6 bases and J by 0 bases, with 15 bases left in between. CDR1 SGHAT and CDR2 FQNNGV come from the germline V gene.

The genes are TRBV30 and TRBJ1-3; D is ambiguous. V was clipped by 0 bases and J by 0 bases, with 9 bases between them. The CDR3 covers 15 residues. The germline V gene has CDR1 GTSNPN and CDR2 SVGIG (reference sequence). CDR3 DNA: TGTGCCTGGAGTGTATTTGGGGTCTCTGGAAACACCATATATTTT. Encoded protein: CAWSVFGVSGNTIYF.

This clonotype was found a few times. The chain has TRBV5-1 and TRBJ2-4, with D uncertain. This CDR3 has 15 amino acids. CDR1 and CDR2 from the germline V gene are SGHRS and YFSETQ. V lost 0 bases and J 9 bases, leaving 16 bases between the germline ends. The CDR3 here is CASSLEGLGLSIQYF. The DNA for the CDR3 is TGCGCCAGCAGCTTGGAGGGCCTAGGGCTAAGCATTCAGTACTTC.

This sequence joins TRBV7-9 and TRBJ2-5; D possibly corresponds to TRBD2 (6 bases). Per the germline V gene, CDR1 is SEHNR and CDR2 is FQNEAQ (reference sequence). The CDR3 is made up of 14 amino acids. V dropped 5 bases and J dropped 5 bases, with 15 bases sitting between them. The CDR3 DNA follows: TGTGCCAGCAGCACCAGGGACTTCGATGAGACCCAGTACTTC. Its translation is CASSTRDFDETQYF.

Here the CDR3 DNA reads TGTGCCAGCAGCGCATGGACAGATATGAACACTGAAGCTTTCTTT. This gives the protein CASSAWTDMNTEAFF. The gene calls are TRBV9 and TRBJ1-1; weak D call: TRBD1 (6 bases). In germline, CDR1 is SGDLS, CDR2 YYNGEE. The CDR3 is 15 amino acids. Trimming removed 3 bases at V and 0 bases at J, with 12 bases between.

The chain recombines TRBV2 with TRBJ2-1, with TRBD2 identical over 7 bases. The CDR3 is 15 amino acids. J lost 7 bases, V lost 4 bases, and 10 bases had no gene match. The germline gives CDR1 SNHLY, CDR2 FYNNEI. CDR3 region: CASSGGLAVGNEQFF. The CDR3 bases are TGTGCCAGCAGTGGTGGTCTAGCGGTAGGGAATGAGCAGTTCTTC.

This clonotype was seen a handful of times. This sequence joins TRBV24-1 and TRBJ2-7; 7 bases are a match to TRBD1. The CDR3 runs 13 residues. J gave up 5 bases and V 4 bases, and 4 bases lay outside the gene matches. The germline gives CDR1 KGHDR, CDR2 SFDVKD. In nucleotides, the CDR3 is TGTGCCACCAGTGACAGGGACAGCGACGAGCAGTACTTC. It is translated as CATSDRDSDEQYF.

CDR3 DNA: TGTGCCAGCAATTCCGGGACCTCGCCCTACAATGAGCAGTTCTTC. Translating it yields CASNSGTSPYNEQFF. V gene TRBV12-3 or TRBV12-4 combines with J gene TRBJ2-1, with D perhaps given as TRBD1 or TRBD2 (5 bases each). The ends were cut back, 7 bases at V and 2 bases at J, with 15 bases in the middle. The CDR3 loop spans 15 amino acids.

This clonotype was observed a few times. The CDR3 DNA sequence: TGCAGTGCTACAGGGGGCGAGGTCAGCAATCAGCCCCAGCATTTT. This sequence encodes CSATGGEVSNQPQHF. The chain couples TRBV20-1 to TRBJ1-5, with 8 bases matching TRBD1. Germline lookup yields CDR1 DFQATT and CDR2 SNEGSKA (reference sequence). The CDR3 length is 15 residues. Losses at the gene ends were 4 bases for V and 1 base for J; bases not matched to a gene: 6.

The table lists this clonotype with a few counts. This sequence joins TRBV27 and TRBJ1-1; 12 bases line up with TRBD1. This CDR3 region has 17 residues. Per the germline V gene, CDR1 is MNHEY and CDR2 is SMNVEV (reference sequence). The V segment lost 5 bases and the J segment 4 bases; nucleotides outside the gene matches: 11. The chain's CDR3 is CASSPITGTGGFTEAFF. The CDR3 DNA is TGTGCCAGCAGTCCGATCACCGGGACAGGGGGCTTCACTGAAGCTTTCTTT.

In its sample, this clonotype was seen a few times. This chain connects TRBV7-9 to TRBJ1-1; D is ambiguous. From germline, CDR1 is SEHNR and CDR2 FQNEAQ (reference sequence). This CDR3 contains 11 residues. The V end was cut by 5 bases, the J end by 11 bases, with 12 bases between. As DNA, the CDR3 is TGTGCCAGCAGCCCAGGACTTGCCGCTTTCTTT. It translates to CASSPGLAAFF.

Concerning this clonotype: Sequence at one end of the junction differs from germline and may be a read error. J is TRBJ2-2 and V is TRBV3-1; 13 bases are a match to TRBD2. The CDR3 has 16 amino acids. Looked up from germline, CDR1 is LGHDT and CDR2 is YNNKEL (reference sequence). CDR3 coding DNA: TGTGCCAGCACCCAAGGGACTAGCGGGACGACCGGGGAGCTGTTTTTT. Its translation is CASTQGTSGTTGELFF.

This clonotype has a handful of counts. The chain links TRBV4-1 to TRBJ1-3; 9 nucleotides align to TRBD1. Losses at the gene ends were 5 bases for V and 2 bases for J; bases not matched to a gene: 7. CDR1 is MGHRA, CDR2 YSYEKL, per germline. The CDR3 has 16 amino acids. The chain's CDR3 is CASSEGQGRTGNTIYF. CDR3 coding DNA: TGCGCCAGCAGCGAAGGACAGGGGCGCACTGGAAACACCATATATTTT.

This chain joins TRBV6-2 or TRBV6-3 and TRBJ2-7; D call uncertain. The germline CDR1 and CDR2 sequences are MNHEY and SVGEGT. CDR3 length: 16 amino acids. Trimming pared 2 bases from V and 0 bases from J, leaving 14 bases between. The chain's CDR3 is CASSYPVSGYSYEQYF. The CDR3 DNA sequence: TGTGCCAGCAGTTACCCGGTATCCGGCTACTCCTACGAGCAGTACTTC.

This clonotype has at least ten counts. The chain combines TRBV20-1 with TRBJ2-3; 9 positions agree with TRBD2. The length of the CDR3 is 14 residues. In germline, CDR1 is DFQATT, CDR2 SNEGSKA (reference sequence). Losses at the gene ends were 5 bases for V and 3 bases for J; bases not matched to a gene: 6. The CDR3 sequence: CSAGTSIGTDTQYF. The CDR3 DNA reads TGCAGTGCTGGGACTAGCATTGGTACAGATACGCAGTATTTT.

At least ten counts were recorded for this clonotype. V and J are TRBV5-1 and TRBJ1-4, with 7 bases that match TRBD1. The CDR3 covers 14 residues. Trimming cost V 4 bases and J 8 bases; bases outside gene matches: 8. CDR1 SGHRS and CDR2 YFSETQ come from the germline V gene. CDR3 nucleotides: TGCGCCAGCAGCCGAACAGGGGTAGAGGAAAAACTGTTTTTT. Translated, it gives CASSRTGVEEKLFF. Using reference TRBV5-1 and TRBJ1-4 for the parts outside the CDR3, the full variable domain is KAGVTQTPRYLIKTRGQQVTLSCSPISGHRSVSWYQQTPGQGLQFLFEYFSETQRNKGNFPGRFSGRQFSNSRSEMNVSTLELGDSALYLCASSRTGVEEKLFFGSGTQLSVL.

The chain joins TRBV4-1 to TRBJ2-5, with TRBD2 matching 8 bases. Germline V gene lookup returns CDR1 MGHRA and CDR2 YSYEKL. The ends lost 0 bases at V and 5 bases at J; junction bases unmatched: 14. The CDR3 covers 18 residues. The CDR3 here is CASSQDRSRGGAWETQYF. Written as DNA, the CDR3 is TGCGCCAGCAGCCAAGATCGATCACGGGGGGGGGCCTGGGAGACCCAGTACTTC.

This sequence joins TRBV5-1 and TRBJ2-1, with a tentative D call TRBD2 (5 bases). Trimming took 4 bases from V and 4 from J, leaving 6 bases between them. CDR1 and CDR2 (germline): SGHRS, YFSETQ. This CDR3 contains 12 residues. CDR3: CASSGLYNEQFF. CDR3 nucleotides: TGCGCCAGCAGCGGACTGTACAATGAGCAGTTCTTC.

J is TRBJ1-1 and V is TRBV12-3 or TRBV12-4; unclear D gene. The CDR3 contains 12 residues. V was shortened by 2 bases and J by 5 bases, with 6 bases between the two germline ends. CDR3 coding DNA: TGTGCCAGCAGTTTACAAAGGACTGAAGCTTTCTTT. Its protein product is CASSLQRTEAFF.

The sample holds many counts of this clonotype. CDR3 protein: CASSLGQLAGYTF. The DNA for the CDR3 is TGTGCCAGCAGCCTAGGGCAGTTAGCGGGCTACACCTTC. This chain connects TRBV3-1 to TRBJ1-2; the D is unclear. Trimming cost V 4 bases and J 8 bases, with 14 bases left between them. This CDR3 spans 13 amino acids. Germline V lookup: CDR1 LGHDT, CDR2 YNNKEL (reference sequence). Variable domain in full (rest from reference TRBV3-1 and TRBJ1-2): DTAVSQTPKYLVTQMGNDKSIKCEQNLGHDTMYWYKQDSKKFLKIMFSYNNKELIINETVPNRFSPKSPDKAHLNLHINSLELGDSAVYFCASSLGQLAGYTFGSGTRLTVV.

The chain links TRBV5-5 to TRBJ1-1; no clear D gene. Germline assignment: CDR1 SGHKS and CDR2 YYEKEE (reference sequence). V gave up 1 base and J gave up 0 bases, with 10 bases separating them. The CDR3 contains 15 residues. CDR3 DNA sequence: TGTGCCAGCAGCTTGCTCGGCGGGATGAACACTGAAGCTTTCTTT. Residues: CASSLLGGMNTEAFF.

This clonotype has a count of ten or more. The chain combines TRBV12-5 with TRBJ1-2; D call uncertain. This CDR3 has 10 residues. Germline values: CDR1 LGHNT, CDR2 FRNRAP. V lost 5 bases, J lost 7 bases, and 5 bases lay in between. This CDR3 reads CASGPPGYTF. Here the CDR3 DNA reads TGTGCTAGTGGTCCCCCTGGCTACACCTTC.

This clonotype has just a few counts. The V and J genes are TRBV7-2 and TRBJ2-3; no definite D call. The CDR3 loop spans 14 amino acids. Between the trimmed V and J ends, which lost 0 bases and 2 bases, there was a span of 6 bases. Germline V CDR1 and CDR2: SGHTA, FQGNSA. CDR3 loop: CASSLALLTDTQYF. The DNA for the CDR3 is TGTGCCAGCAGCTTAGCCTTACTCACAGATACGCAGTATTTT.

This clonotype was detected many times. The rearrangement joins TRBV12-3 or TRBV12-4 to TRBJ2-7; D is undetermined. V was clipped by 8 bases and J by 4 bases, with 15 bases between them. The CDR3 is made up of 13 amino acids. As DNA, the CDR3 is TGTGCCAGCTTATTAGCTGGAAGTTACGAGCAGTACTTC. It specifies CASLLAGSYEQYF.

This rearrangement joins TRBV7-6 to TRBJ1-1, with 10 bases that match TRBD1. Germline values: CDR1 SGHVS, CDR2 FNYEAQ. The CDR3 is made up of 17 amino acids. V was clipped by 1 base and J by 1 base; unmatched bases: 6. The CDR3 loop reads CASSLGHDRGRNTEAFF. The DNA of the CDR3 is TGTGCCAGCAGCTTAGGGCACGACAGGGGGCGGAACACTGAAGCTTTCTTT. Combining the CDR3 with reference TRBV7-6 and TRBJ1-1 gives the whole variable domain GAGVSQSPRYKVTKRGQDVALRCDPISGHVSLYWYRQALGQGPEFLTYFNYEAQQDKSGLPNDRFSAERPEGSISTLTIQRTEQRDSAMYRCASSLGHDRGRNTEAFFGQGTRLTVV.

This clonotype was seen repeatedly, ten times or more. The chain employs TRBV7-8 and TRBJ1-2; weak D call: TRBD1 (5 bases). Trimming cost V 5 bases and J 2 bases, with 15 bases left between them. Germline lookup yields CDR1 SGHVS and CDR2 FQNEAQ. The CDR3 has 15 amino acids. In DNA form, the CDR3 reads TGTGCCAGCAGCCCAAGCACAGGAGCCAACTATGGCTACACCTTC. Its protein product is CASSPSTGANYGYTF.

Here the CDR3 reads CAISESPYEQYF. CDR3 nucleotide sequence: TGTGCCATCAGTGAGTCCCCCTACGAGCAGTACTTC. The chain carries TRBV10-3 and TRBJ2-7; no clear D. Germline CDR1 and CDR2: ENHRY and SYGVKD. The length of the CDR3 is 12 residues. V was shortened by 0 bases and J by 2 bases, with 2 bases between the two germline ends.

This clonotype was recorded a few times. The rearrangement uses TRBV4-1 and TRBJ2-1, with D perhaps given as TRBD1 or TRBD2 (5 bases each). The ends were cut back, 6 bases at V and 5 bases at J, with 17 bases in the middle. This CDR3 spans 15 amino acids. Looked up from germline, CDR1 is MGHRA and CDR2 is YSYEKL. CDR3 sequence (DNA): TGCGCCAGCAGTCCTATCCGGGACGGGAACAATGAGCAGTTCTTC. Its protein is CASSPIRDGNNEQFF.

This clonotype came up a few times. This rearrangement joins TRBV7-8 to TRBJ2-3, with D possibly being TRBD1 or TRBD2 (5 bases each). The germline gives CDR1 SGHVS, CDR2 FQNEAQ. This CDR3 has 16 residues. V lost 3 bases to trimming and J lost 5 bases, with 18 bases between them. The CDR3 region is CASSFYRSPGGDTQYF. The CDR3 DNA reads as TGTGCCAGCAGCTTTTACAGGAGCCCTGGGGGAGATACGCAGTATTTT.

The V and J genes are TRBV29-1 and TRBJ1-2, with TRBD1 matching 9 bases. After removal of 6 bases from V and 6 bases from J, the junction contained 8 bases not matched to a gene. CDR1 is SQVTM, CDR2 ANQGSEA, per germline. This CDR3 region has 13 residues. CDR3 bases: TGCAGCGTCCAGGACAGGGGAAACAATGGCTACACCTTC. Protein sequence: CSVQDRGNNGYTF.

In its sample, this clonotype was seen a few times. In DNA, the CDR3 is TGCAGCGTTGAACCGACGGGCAGGGACTATGGCTACACCTTC. As protein: CSVEPTGRDYGYTF. This sequence joins TRBV29-1 and TRBJ1-2; D possibly corresponds to TRBD1 (5 bases). The CDR3 loop spans 14 amino acids. The germline V gene has CDR1 SQVTM and CDR2 ANQGSEA. Trimming left V 2 bases short and J 3 bases short, with 13 bases between.

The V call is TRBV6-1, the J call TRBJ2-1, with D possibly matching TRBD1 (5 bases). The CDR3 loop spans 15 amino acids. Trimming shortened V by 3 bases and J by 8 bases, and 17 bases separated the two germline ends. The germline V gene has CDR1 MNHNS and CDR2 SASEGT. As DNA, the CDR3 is TGTGCCAGCAGTGATTCCCCAAGGGGTCGGGATGAGCAGTTCTTC. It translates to CASSDSPRGRDEQFF.